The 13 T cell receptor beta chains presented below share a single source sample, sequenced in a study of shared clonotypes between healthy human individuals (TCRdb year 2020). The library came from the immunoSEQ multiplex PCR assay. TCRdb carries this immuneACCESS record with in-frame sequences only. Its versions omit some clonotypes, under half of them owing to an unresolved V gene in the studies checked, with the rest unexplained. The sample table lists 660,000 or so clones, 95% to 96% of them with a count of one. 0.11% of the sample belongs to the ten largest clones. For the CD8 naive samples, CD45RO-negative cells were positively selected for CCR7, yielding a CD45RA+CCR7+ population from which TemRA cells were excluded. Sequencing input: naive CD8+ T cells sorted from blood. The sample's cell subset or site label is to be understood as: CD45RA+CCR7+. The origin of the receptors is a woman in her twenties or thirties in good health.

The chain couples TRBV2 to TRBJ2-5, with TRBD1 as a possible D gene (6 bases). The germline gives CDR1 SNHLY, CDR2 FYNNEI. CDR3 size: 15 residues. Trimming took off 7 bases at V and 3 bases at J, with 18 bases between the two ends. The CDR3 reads CASTSPKGQEETQYF. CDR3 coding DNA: TGTGCCAGCACAAGTCCTAAGGGACAAGAAGAGACCCAGTACTTC.

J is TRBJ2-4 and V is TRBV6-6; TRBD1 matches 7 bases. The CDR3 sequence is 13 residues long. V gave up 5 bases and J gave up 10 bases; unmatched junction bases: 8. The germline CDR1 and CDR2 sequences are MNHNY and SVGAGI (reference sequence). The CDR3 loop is CASSDRVHGIQYF. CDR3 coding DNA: TGTGCCAGCAGTGACAGGGTTCACGGTATTCAGTACTTC.

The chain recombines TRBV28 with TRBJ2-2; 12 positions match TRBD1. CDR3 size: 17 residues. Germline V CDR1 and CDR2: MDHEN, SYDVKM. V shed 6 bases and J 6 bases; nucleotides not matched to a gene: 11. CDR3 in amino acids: CASRPPGQGAVSGELFF. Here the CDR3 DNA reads TGTGCCAGCAGGCCACCGGGACAGGGGGCTGTATCCGGGGAGCTGTTTTTT.

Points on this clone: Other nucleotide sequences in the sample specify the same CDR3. CDR3 sequence (DNA): TGTGCCAGCAGCTTAGGTGACAGGGTGGACGAGCAGTACTTC. Its protein is CASSLGDRVDEQYF. The chain employs TRBV5-4 and TRBJ2-7; 7 nucleotides align to TRBD1. The CDR3 loop spans 14 amino acids. Germline CDR1 and CDR2: SGHNT and YYREEE (reference sequence). Trimming cost V 2 bases and J 5 bases; bases outside gene matches: 7.

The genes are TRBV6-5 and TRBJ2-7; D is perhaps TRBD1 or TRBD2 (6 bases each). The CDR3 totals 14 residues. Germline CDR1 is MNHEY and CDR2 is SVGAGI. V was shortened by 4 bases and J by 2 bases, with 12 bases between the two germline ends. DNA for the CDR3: TGTGCCAGCAGTTTTCGGGGGCTCGCCTACGAGCAGTACTTC. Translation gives CASSFRGLAYEQYF.

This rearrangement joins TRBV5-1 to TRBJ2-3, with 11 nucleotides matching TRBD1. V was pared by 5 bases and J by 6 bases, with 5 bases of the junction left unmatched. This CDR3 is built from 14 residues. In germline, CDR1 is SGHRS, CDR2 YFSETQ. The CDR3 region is CASRDRGLADTQYF. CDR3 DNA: TGCGCCAGCAGGGACAGGGGGCTCGCGGATACGCAGTATTTT.

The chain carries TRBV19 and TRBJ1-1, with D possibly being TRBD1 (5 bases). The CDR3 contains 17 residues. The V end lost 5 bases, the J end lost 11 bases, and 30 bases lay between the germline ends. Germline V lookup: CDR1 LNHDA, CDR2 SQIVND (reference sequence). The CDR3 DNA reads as TGTGCCAGTAGTGACCCTTGGGACGACAGTATTCACAAGTTCGCTTTCTTT. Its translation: CASSDPWDDSIHKFAFF. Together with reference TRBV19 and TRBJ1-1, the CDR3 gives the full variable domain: DGGITQSPKYLFRKEGQNVTLSCEQNLNHDAMYWYRQDPGQGLRLIYYSQIVNDFQKGDIAEGYSVSREKKESFPLTVTSAQKNPTAFYLCASSDPWDDSIHKFAFFGQGTRLTVV.

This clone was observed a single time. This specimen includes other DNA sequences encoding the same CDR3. CDR3 in DNA: TGTGCCAGCAGCCCGGGGGGTTACGAGCAGTACTTC. It encodes CASSPGGYEQYF. The rearrangement joins TRBV7-6 to TRBJ2-7; 7 bases map to TRBD2. Trimming took 5 bases from V and 4 from J; bases not matched to a gene: 2. CDR3 length equals 12 residues. Germline V gives CDR1 SGHVS, CDR2 FNYEAQ.

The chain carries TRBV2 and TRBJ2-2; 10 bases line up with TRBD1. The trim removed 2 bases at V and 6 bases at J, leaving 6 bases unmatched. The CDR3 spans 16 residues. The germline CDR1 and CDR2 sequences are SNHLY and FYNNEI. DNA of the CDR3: TGTGCCAGCAGTGAACCTCCAGGACAGGGGGCCGGGGAGCTGTTTTTT. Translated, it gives CASSEPPGQGAGELFF.

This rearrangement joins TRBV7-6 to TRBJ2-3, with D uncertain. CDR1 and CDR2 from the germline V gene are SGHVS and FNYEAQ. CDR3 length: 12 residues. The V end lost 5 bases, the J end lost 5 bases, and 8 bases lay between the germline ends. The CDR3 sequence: CASSPMGDTQYF. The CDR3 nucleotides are TGTGCCAGCAGCCCCATGGGAGATACGCAGTATTTT. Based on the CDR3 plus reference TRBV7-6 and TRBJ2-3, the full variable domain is GAGVSQSPRYKVTKRGQDVALRCDPISGHVSLYWYRQALGQGPEFLTYFNYEAQQDKSGLPNDRFSAERPEGSISTLTIQRTEQRDSAMYRCASSPMGDTQYFGPGTRLTVL.

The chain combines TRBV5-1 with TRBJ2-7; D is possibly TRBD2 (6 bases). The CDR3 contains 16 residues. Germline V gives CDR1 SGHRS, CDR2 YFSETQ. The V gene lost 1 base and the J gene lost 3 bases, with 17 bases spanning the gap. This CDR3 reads CASSLTSRGLGYEQYF. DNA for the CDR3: TGCGCCAGCAGCTTGACCTCCCGGGGACTGGGCTACGAGCAGTACTTC. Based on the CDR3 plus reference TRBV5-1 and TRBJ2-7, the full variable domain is KAGVTQTPRYLIKTRGQQVTLSCSPISGHRSVSWYQQTPGQGLQFLFEYFSETQRNKGNFPGRFSGRQFSNSRSEMNVSTLELGDSALYLCASSLTSRGLGYEQYFGPGTRLTVT.

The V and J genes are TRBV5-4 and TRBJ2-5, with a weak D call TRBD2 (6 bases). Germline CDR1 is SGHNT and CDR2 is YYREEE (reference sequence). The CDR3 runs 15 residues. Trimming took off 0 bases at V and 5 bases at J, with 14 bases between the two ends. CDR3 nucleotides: TGTGCCAGCAGCTTGGCTCATAGCGGAAGGGAGACCCAGTACTTC. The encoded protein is CASSLAHSGRETQYF.

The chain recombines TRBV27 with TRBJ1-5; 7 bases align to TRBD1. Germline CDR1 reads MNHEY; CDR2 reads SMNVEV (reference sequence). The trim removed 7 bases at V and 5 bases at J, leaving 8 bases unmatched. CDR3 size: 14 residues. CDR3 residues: CASKTTGSHQPQHF. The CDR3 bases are TGTGCCAGCAAAACGACAGGGTCCCATCAGCCCCAGCATTTT.